One and the same sample provided the 17 T cell receptor beta chains below, sequenced in a study of Ad26.COV2.S vaccination and SARS-CoV-2 variants. Profiling relied on immunoSEQ multiplex PCR, and the TCRdb table lists in-frame clones only, not all of them. The repertoire consists of around 270,000 clones, with approximately 88% occurring once and the leading ten covering under 3%. Treatment specified: around 19 received Ad26.COV2.S at low or high dose, single or two shots; several received placebo; per-sample allocation not given. Day 63 after the first vaccine or placebo injection was the time point for sampling. The sample consisted of peripheral blood, taken in a trial of Ad26.COV2.S vaccine versus placebo. Every receptor here comes from a person aged 18-60 years who received the Ad26.COV2.S COVID-19 vaccine or a placebo.

This clone was seen a single time. This chain joins TRBV2 and TRBJ1-1; D gene unclear. The CDR3 extends over 13 amino acids. The ends were cut back, 3 bases at V and 0 bases at J, with 5 bases in the middle. CDR1 SNHLY and CDR2 FYNNEI come from the germline V gene. The CDR3, as DNA: TGTGCCAGCAGTGAGGCGGTGAACACTGAAGCTTTCTTT. Translating gives CASSEAVNTEAFF.

The chain employs TRBV7-2 and TRBJ1-6, with unresolved D. CDR1 is SGHTA, CDR2 FQGNSA, per germline. The CDR3 runs to 17 residues. V lost 1 base to trimming and J lost 0 bases, with 10 bases between them. CDR3 in DNA: TGTGCCAGCAGCTTAGAGGCGGCTAGCTCCTATAATTCACCCCTCCACTTT. As protein: CASSLEAASSYNSPLHF.

The CDR3: CASSPPGNYNEKLFF. Here the CDR3 DNA reads TGTGCCAGCTCACCACCCGGCAACTATAATGAAAAACTGTTTTTT. The V gene is TRBV18, the J gene TRBJ1-4, with no clear D. Germline CDR1 and CDR2: KGHSH and LQKENI. The germline V and J ends were trimmed by 0 bases and 4 bases, with 9 bases remaining between them. The CDR3 is made up of 15 amino acids.

The chain joins TRBV7-2 to TRBJ2-2; the D is unclear. The CDR3 covers 14 residues. The ends were cut back, 3 bases at V and 5 bases at J, with 10 bases in the middle. Germline-derived CDR1 and CDR2 are SGHTA and FQGNSA. The CDR3 here is CASSFSRGTGELFF. The CDR3 DNA is TGTGCCAGCAGCTTCTCACGTGGGACCGGGGAGCTGTTTTTT.

This rearrangement joins TRBV28 to TRBJ1-6; TRBD1 matches at 7 bases. Losses at the gene ends were 7 bases for V and 7 bases for J; bases not matched to a gene: 10. The CDR3 runs to 15 residues. Germline V gene lookup returns CDR1 MDHEN and CDR2 SYDVKM. The CDR3 DNA is TGTGCCAGCACCGCACTAGACAGGGAAAATTCACCCCTCCACTTT. Translated, it gives CASTALDRENSPLHF. The whole variable domain, filled in from reference TRBV28 and TRBJ1-6, reads DVKVTQSSRYLVKRTGEKVFLECVQDMDHENMFWYRQDPGLGLRLIYFSYDVKMKEKGDIPEGYSVSREKKERFSLILESASTNQTSMYLCASTALDRENSPLHFGNGTRLTVT.

V and J are TRBV4-3 and TRBJ1-6, with 7 bases fitting TRBD1. CDR1 is LGHNA and CDR2 is YSLEER in the germline V gene. The J segment lost 4 bases and the V segment lost 3 bases, leaving 6 bases of the junction unmatched. The CDR3 length is 16 residues. The chain's CDR3 is CASSQEGQNYNSPLHF. Here the CDR3 DNA reads TGCGCCAGCAGCCAGGAGGGACAGAATTATAATTCACCCCTCCACTTT.

The J gene is TRBJ1-5, the V gene TRBV5-5; weak D call: TRBD1 (5 bases). The germline V gene has CDR1 SGHKS and CDR2 YYEKEE (reference sequence). The CDR3 extends over 15 amino acids. The germline V and J ends were trimmed by 1 base and 4 bases, with 12 bases remaining between them. In nucleotides, the CDR3 is TGTGCCAGCAGCTTGTTTGCCAGGGTTAATCAGCCCCAGCATTTT. As protein: CASSLFARVNQPQHF.

V is TRBV6-4 and J is TRBJ2-1, with 15 bases aligning to TRBD2. Trimming cost V 6 bases and J 7 bases; bases outside gene matches: 4. CDR1 and CDR2 (germline): MRHNA, SNTAGT. This CDR3 is built from 15 residues. The CDR3 DNA follows: TGTGCCAGCAGCCCCGGGACTAGCGGGGGGAATGAGCAGTTCTTC. Translating gives CASSPGTSGGNEQFF.

The chain couples TRBV5-4 to TRBJ2-7; either TRBD1 or TRBD2 may fit D (5 bases each). The ends were cut back, 3 bases at V and 0 bases at J, with 10 bases in the middle. The V gene's germline CDR1 is SGHNT and CDR2 YYREEE (reference sequence). There are 14 residues in the CDR3. In nucleotides, the CDR3 is TGTGCCAGCAGCTCCCGGGACGGCTCCTACGAGCAGTACTTC. It yields the protein CASSSRDGSYEQYF.

V gene TRBV3-1 (or the pseudogene TRBV3-2) combines with J gene TRBJ1-6; D may be TRBD1 (5 bases). From germline, CDR1 is LGHDT and CDR2 YNNKEL (reference sequence). The CDR3 sequence is 12 residues long. V lost 6 bases and J lost 9, with 9 bases in between. In nucleotides, the CDR3 is TGTGCCAGCAGGGACCAGGGTTCACCCCTCCACTTT. Translation: CASRDQGSPLHF.

This sequence joins TRBV4-1 and TRBJ1-2; tentatively, D is TRBD1 (5 bases). Trimming cost V 0 bases and J 2 bases, with 7 bases left between them. This CDR3 comprises 14 residues. Germline V gene data show CDR1 as MGHRA and CDR2 as YSYEKL. CDR3 in DNA: TGCGCCAGCAGCCAAGACAGGGTGAACTATGGCTACACCTTC. It yields the protein CASSQDRVNYGYTF.

The chain carries TRBV7-8 and TRBJ2-7; D uncertain. Germline V gene lookup returns CDR1 SGHVS and CDR2 FQNEAQ. The CDR3 is 13 amino acids. Deletions cut 2 bases from V and 2 bases from J, with 7 bases between. CDR3 sequence reads: CASSLSTPYEQYF. The DNA of the CDR3 is TGTGCCAGCAGCTTAAGCACCCCCTACGAGCAGTACTTC. The full variable domain, its missing parts supplied by reference TRBV7-8 and TRBJ2-7, is GAGVSQSPRYKVAKRGQDVALRCDPISGHVSLFWYQQALGQGPEFLTYFQNEAQLDKSGLPSDRFFAERPEGSVSTLKIQRTQQEDSAVYLCASSLSTPYEQYFGPGTRLTVT.

In nucleotides, the CDR3 is TGTGCCAGCAAAAGGGGCAGGGGCGAAGGGTTCTATGGCTACACCTTC. Protein product: CASKRGRGEGFYGYTF. This sequence joins TRBV9 and TRBJ1-2; TRBD1 might be the D (6 bases). Trimming cost V 6 bases and J 4 bases, with 22 bases left between them. The CDR3 covers 16 residues. Germline V gene sequence: CDR1 SGDLS, CDR2 YYNGEE. The full variable domain, completed using reference TRBV9 and TRBJ1-2, is DSGVTQTPKHLITATGQRVTLRCSPRSGDLSVYWYQQSLDQGLQFLIQYYNGEERAKGNILERFSAQQFPDLHSELNLSSLELGDSALYFCASKRGRGEGFYGYTFGSGTRLTVV.

The gene calls are TRBV2 and TRBJ1-1; D gene unclear. CDR1 and CDR2 (germline): SNHLY, FYNNEI. The V and J ends lost 2 bases and 3 bases respectively, with 13 bases between them. This CDR3 has 15 amino acids. Here the CDR3 DNA reads TGTGCCAGCAGTGAACGAGGAAAGGCGGACACTGAAGCTTTCTTT. This encodes CASSERGKADTEAFF.

The chain employs TRBV16 and TRBJ1-5; D is unresolved. The V end was cut by 1 base, the J end by 2 bases, with 9 bases between. The germline V gene encodes CDR1 KGHSY and CDR2 FQNENV. CDR3 length: 15 residues. The CDR3: CASSQWRNGNQPQHF. The CDR3 bases are TGTGCCAGCAGCCAATGGCGGAACGGCAATCAGCCCCAGCATTTT.

This clone showed up just a few times. The gene calls are TRBV28 and TRBJ1-5, with unresolved D. Germline loops: CDR1 MDHEN, CDR2 SYDVKM. The CDR3 has 12 amino acids. Trimming removed 5 bases at V and 3 bases at J, with 5 bases between. CDR3 sequence (DNA): TGTGCCAGCAGTCCCCTCAATCAGCCCCAGCATTTT. The encoded protein is CASSPLNQPQHF. Complete variable domain (other parts from reference TRBV28 and TRBJ1-5): DVKVTQSSRYLVKRTGEKVFLECVQDMDHENMFWYRQDPGLGLRLIYFSYDVKMKEKGDIPEGYSVSREKKERFSLILESASTNQTSMYLCASSPLNQPQHFGDGTRLSIL.

This clone was picked up a small number of times. The CDR3 reads CASSFPGQSDTQYF. CDR3 DNA sequence: TGTGCCAGCAGTTTCCCTGGACAGTCAGATACGCAGTATTTT. The chain combines TRBV6-2 or TRBV6-3 with TRBJ2-3; D perhaps matches TRBD1 (6 bases). This CDR3 is 14 amino acids long. The V end was cut by 4 bases, the J end by 4 bases, with 12 bases between. CDR1 is MNHEY, CDR2 SVGEGT, per germline.